The T cell receptor (beta chain) under discussion was sequenced for a study of spatial heterogeneity in lung cancer. Turning to the study itself: Samples came from 60 to 75 TRACERx patients with untreated early-stage lung cancer. Researchers sequenced follow-up PBMC samples if they had them, and these came a median of around two years after resection. Each time, sequencing found more beta-chain sequences than alpha-chain sequences.

Time point given: blood at routine non-recurrence follow-up after resection. Whole RNA from tumor, nontumor lung or frozen PBMC was sequenced unsorted. TCRdb re-called the 5' RACE reads through MiXCR, storing one row per CDR3 protein. The data hold 8,000 to 10,000 distinct CDR3 sequences, with 20% to 25% observed a single time. In its sample, this clonotype ranks as medium-sized. V lost 6 bases, J lost 2 bases, and 14 bases lay in between. The CDR3 loop spans 13 amino acids. CDR1 is DFQATT, CDR2 SNEGSKA, per germline (reference sequence). The sequence derives from a female donor with early-stage non-small cell lung cancer. This chain uses TRBV20-1 with TRBJ2-7; D possibly corresponds to TRBD2 (6 bases). The sample consisted of PBMCs, taken at follow-up. Written as DNA, the CDR3 is TGCAGTGCCGTGCGGGGAGCGGCCTACGAGCAGTACTTC. Translated, it gives CSAVRGAAYEQYF.